The 22 T cell receptor beta chains presented below share a single source sample, sequenced in a study of glioma-infiltrating T cells after dendritic cell vaccination. Assay used: immunoSEQ multiplex PCR; TCRdb lists only in-frame clones, some missing. The top ten clones hold approximately 7.8% of a sample with about 38,000 clones, about 80% of them seen once. The sample consisted of blood, taken before dendritic cell vaccination. The source of these receptors is a human donor with glioblastoma.

This clone was seen only once. The chain links TRBV7-8 to TRBJ2-3, with D perhaps TRBD1 (5 bases). This CDR3 has 13 amino acids. Trimming took 8 bases from V and 6 from J, leaving 15 bases between them. Germline CDR1 and CDR2: SGHVS and FQNEAQ. CDR3: CASGGGAGDTQYF. The CDR3 DNA sequence: TGTGCCAGCGGCGGTGGGGCCGGCGATACGCAGTATTTT.

Only one count was recorded for this clone. The CDR3 here is CAWRNRGGSYNEQFF. CDR3 DNA sequence: TGTGCCTGGAGGAACCGCGGGGGCTCCTACAATGAGCAGTTCTTC. This sequence joins TRBV30 and TRBJ2-1; 7 nucleotides line up with TRBD2. The CDR3 totals 15 residues. With V trimmed by 3 bases and J by 0 bases, 5 bases remained unmatched. Germline CDR1 is GTSNPN and CDR2 is SVGIG (reference sequence).

The chain joins TRBV5-1 to TRBJ2-7, with 12 nucleotides matching TRBD2. The CDR3 contains 15 residues. CDR1 SGHRS and CDR2 YFSETQ come from the germline V gene. Germline trimming cut 4 bases from V and 3 bases from J; bases unmatched to any gene: 5. Here the CDR3 reads CASSTTSGGVYEQYF. The DNA of the CDR3 is TGCGCCAGCAGCACGACTAGCGGGGGCGTCTACGAGCAGTACTTC.

The CDR3 reads CASSSRYSGDRGRNEQFF. The CDR3 nucleotides read TGTGCCAGCAGCTCCCGATATTCCGGGGACAGGGGTAGGAATGAGCAGTTCTTC. This chain uses TRBV11-2 with TRBJ2-1; 10 nucleotides agree with TRBD1. The CDR3 runs 18 residues. Trimming at V came to 4 bases and at J to 7 bases, leaving 16 bases not matched to a gene. CDR1 is SGHAT and CDR2 is FQNNGV in the germline V gene.

The rearrangement joins TRBV7-6 to TRBJ2-6; D gene unclear. This CDR3 is built from 15 residues. With 5 bases removed from V and 0 bases from J, the gap between germline ends came to 8 bases. Per germline, CDR1 SGHVS and CDR2 FNYEAQ. The CDR3 sequence: CASSKRYSGANVLTF. The CDR3 DNA reads as TGTGCCAGCAGCAAGAGGTACTCTGGGGCCAACGTCCTGACTTTC.

V gene TRBV2 combines with J gene TRBJ1-2; TRBD1 agrees at 7 bases. After removal of 6 bases from V and 0 bases from J, the junction contained 7 bases not matched to a gene. The CDR3 spans 15 residues. Germline CDR1 and CDR2: SNHLY and FYNNEI. The CDR3 reads CASSVDRETNYGYTF. CDR3 coding DNA: TGTGCCAGCAGCGTTGACAGGGAAACTAACTATGGCTACACCTTC.

CDR3: CAYRPGFYEQYF. The CDR3, as DNA: TGTGCCTACAGGCCAGGGTTCTACGAGCAGTACTTC. The V call is TRBV30, the J call TRBJ2-7; D may be TRBD1 (5 bases). Trimming removed 7 bases from V and 3 bases from J, with 13 bases in between. CDR3 length: 12 amino acids. Germline values: CDR1 GTSNPN, CDR2 SVGIG (reference sequence).

V gene TRBV7-2 combines with J gene TRBJ1-1; the D gene is possibly TRBD1 (6 bases). V lost 7 bases to trimming and J lost 7 bases, with 25 bases between them. The germline V gene has CDR1 SGHTA and CDR2 FQGNSA. This CDR3 contains 16 residues. The chain's CDR3 is CASTLRARGASGEAFF. The CDR3 region has the DNA TGTGCCAGCACCCTAAGAGCCCGGGGGGCATCAGGTGAAGCTTTCTTT.

The gene calls are TRBV5-1 and TRBJ1-1, with 8 bases identical to TRBD1. CDR1 and CDR2 from the germline V gene are SGHRS and YFSETQ. V trimming: 2 bases; J trimming: 2 bases; junction bases outside the gene matches: 5. This CDR3 is 15 amino acids long. Here the CDR3 DNA reads TGCGCCAGCAGCTTTTCCCAGGGGGCCAACACTGAAGCTTTCTTT. It specifies CASSFSQGANTEAFF.

The chain has TRBV2 and TRBJ2-7, with D possibly TRBD1 on 6 matching bases. V was shortened by 5 bases and J by 6 bases, with 17 bases between the two germline ends. This CDR3 has 14 residues. From germline, CDR1 is SNHLY and CDR2 FYNNEI. The CDR3 spells CASSFAEQGTEQYF. CDR3 DNA sequence: TGTGCCAGCAGTTTCGCAGAACAGGGAACCGAGCAGTACTTC.

V and J are TRBV6-1 and TRBJ1-1, with D possibly TRBD1 on 6 matching bases. V lost 9 bases, J lost 1 base, and 15 bases lay in between. The CDR3 has 14 amino acids. Germline CDR1 MNHNS, CDR2 SASEGT. CDR3 loop: CASPRGAQNTEAFF. CDR3 nucleotides: TGTGCCAGTCCCCGGGGGGCGCAGAACACTGAAGCTTTCTTT.

The chain employs TRBV25-1 and TRBJ2-3; TRBD2 aligns across 9 bases. Germline CDR1 and CDR2: MGHDK and SYGVNS. Trimming took 6 bases from V and 2 from J; bases not matched to a gene: 6. The CDR3 runs to 15 residues. In DNA form, the CDR3 reads TGTGCCAGCAGAGCCCTAGCGGGGTACACAGATACGCAGTATTTT. This encodes CASRALAGYTDTQYF.

The V gene is TRBV4-3, the J gene TRBJ2-7; a weak D match, TRBD1 (6 bases). Trimming took 1 base from V and 2 from J, leaving 12 bases between them. Germline V CDR1 and CDR2: LGHNA, YSLEER. This CDR3 spans 15 amino acids. The CDR3 here is CASSQVWAGAYEQYF. The CDR3 DNA is TGCGCCAGCAGCCAAGTCTGGGCAGGGGCCTACGAGCAGTACTTC.

This clone was counted between two and nine times. The rearrangement links TRBV9 to TRBJ1-1; 8 positions agree with TRBD1. The germline CDR1 and CDR2 sequences are SGDLS and YYNGEE. The V gene end was trimmed by 5 bases and the J gene end by 5 bases; junction bases not matched to a gene: 8. The CDR3 is 14 residues long. The CDR3, as DNA: TGTGCCAGCAGTGCTTCGACAGGGGAGACTGAAGCTTTCTTT. Amino acid sequence: CASSASTGETEAFF. Filled out from reference TRBV9 and TRBJ1-1, the complete variable domain reads DSGVTQTPKHLITATGQRVTLRCSPRSGDLSVYWYQQSLDQGLQFLIQYYNGEERAKGNILERFSAQQFPDLHSELNLSSLELGDSALYFCASSASTGETEAFFGQGTRLTVV.

This chain connects TRBV7-2 to TRBJ1-3; possible D gene TRBD1, 6 bases. This CDR3 is built from 15 residues. Germline CDR1 SGHTA, CDR2 FQGNSA. V lost 5 bases, J lost 4 bases, and 15 bases lay in between. CDR3 sequence reads: CASSPLRGQGNTIYF. CDR3 DNA: TGTGCCAGCAGCCCACTCCGGGGACAAGGAAACACCATATATTTT.

The chain uses TRBV21-1 and TRBJ1-5; the table's D call, TRBD1, was not checked against the DNA. TRBV21-1 is annotated as a pseudogene. The CDR3 runs 16 residues. The CDR3 is CASSPRQVYSNQPQHF. Here the CDR3 DNA reads TGTGCCAGCAGCCCAAGACAGGTTTATAGCAATCAGCCCCAGCATTTT.

J is TRBJ2-1 and V is TRBV5-4, with 13 positions matching TRBD2. The J segment lost 6 bases and the V segment lost 4 bases, leaving 4 bases of the junction unmatched. The length of the CDR3 is 15 residues. CDR1 and CDR2 from the germline V gene are SGHNT and YYREEE (reference sequence). For the CDR3, the DNA is TGTGCCAGCAGCCTCGGACTAGCGGGAGCCAATGAGCAGTTCTTC. It is translated as CASSLGLAGANEQFF.

The chain joins TRBV2 to TRBJ1-1; 8 bases fit TRBD1. V shed 5 bases and J 0 bases; nucleotides not matched to a gene: 2. The CDR3 consists of 14 residues. Germline V gene lookup returns CDR1 SNHLY and CDR2 FYNNEI. The CDR3 protein is CASSRTGMNTEAFF. As DNA, the CDR3 is TGTGCCAGCAGTCGGACAGGGATGAACACTGAAGCTTTCTTT.

The chain combines TRBV7-2 with TRBJ2-7; D might be TRBD1 (6 bases). The germline gives CDR1 SGHTA, CDR2 FQGNSA. The length of the CDR3 is 13 residues. Trimming took 3 bases from V and 3 from J, leaving 9 bases between them. In DNA form, the CDR3 reads TGTGCCAGCAGCTTGAACAGGGACTACGAGCAGTACTTC. This translates into CASSLNRDYEQYF.

This clone occurred a few times. This sequence joins TRBV11-2 and TRBJ2-3; 12 positions match TRBD2. Germline CDR1 reads SGHAT; CDR2 reads FQNNGV. The CDR3 covers 14 residues. Losses at the gene ends were 7 bases for V and 4 bases for J; bases not matched to a gene: 3. CDR3 nucleotides: TGTGCCAGCAAACTAGCGGGGGGATCAGATACGCAGTATTTT. It translates to CASKLAGGSDTQYF. The variable domain in full, completed from reference TRBV11-2 and TRBJ2-3, reads EAGVAQSPRYKIIEKRQSVAFWCNPISGHATLYWYQQILGQGPKLLIQFQNNGVVDDSQLPKDRFSAERLKGVDSTLKIQPAKLEDSAVYLCASKLAGGSDTQYFGPGTRLTVL.

The chain recombines TRBV27 with TRBJ2-1; the D gene is possibly TRBD2 (5 bases). The CDR3 runs 13 residues. Trimming took off 4 bases at V and 7 bases at J, with 11 bases between the two ends. Germline assignment: CDR1 MNHEY and CDR2 SMNVEV (reference sequence). The CDR3 DNA follows: TGTGCCAGCAGTTACGGGGTCGCTAATGAGCAGTTCTTC. Translated: CASSYGVANEQFF.

This chain uses TRBV6-5 with TRBJ1-6; D is undetermined. Germline V gene data show CDR1 as MNHEY and CDR2 as SVGAGI. CDR3 size: 16 residues. The V end was cut by 3 bases, the J end by 0 bases, with 9 bases between. CDR3 DNA sequence: TGTGCCAGCAGTTATTTGGGAGACTCCTATAATTCACCCCTCCACTTT. Amino acid sequence: CASSYLGDSYNSPLHF.